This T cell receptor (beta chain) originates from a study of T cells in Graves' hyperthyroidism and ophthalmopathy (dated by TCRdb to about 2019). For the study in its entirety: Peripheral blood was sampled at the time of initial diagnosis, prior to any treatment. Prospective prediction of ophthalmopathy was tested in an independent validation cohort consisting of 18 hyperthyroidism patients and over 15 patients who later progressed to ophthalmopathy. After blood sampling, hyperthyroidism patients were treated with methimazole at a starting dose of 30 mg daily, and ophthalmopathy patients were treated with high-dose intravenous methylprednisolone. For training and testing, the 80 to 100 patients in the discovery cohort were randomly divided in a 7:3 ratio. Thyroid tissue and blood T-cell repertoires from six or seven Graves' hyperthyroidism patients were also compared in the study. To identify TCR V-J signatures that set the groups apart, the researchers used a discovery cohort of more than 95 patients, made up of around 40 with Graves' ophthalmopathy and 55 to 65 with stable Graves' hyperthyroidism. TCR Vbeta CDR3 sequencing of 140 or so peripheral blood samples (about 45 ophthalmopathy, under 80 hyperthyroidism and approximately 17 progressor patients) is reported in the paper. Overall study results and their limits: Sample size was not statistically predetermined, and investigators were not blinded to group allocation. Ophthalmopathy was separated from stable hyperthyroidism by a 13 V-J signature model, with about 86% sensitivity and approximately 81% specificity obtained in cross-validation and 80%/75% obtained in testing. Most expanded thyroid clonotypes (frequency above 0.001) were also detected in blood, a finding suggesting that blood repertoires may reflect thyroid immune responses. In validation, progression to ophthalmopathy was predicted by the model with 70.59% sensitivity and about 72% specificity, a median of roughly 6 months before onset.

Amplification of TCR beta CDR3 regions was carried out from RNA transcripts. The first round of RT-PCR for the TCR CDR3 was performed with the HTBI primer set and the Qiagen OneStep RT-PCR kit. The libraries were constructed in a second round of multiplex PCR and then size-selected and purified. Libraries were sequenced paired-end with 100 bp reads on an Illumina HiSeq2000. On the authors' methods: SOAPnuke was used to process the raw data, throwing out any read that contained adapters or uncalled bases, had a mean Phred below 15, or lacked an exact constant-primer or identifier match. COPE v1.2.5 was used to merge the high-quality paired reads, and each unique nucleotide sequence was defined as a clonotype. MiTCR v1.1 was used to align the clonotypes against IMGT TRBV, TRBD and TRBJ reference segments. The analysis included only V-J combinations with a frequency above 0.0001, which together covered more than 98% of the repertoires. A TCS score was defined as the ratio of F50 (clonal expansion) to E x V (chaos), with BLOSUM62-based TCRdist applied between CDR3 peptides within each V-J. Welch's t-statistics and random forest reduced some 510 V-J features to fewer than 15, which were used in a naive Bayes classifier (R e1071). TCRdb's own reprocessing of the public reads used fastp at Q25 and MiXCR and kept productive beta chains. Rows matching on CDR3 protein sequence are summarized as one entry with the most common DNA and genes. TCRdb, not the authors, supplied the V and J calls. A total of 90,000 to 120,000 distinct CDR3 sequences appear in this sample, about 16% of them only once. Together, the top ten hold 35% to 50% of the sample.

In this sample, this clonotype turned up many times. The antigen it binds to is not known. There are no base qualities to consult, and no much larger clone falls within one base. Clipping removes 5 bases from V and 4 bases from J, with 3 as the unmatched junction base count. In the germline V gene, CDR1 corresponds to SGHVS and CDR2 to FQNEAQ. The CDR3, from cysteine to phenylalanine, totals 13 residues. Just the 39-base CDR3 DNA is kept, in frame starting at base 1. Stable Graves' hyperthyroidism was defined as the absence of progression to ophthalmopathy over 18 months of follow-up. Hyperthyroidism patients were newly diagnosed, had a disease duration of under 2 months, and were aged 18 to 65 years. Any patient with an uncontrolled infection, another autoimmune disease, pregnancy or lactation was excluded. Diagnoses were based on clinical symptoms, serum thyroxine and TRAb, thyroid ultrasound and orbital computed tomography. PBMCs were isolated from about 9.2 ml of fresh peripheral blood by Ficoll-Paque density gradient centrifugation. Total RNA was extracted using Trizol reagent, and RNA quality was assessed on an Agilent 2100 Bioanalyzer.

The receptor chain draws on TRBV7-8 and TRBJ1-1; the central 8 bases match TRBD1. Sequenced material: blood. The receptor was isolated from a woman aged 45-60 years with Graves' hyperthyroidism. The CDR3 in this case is CASSADRGTEAFF. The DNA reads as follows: TGTGCCAGCAGCGCCGACAGGGGCACTGAAGCTTTCTTT. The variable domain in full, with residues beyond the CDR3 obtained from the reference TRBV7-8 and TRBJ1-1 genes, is GAGVSQSPRYKVAKRGQDVALRCDPISGHVSLFWYQQALGQGPEFLTYFQNEAQLDKSGLPSDRFFAERPEGSVSTLKIQRTQQEDSAVYLCASSADRGTEAFFGQGTRLTVV.